A selection of T cell receptor beta chains follows, all from one sample in a study of blood T cells in healthy people across ages. Via MiXCR, TCRdb re-called the 5' RACE reads, giving one row per CDR3 protein. This table holds about 780,000 distinct CDR3 sequences, 20% to 30% found once. The same sample was also studied in work on T cells of mothers and their children.

The sample comprised blood. The receptors were sampled from a boy younger than 18 in good health. Each CDR3 is given with its conserved first and last residue. The order of the fields is V gene, clone size, J gene, CDR3 length, D gene, CDR3 DNA, CDR3 protein. A D gene is named only where the DNA matches it firmly. Clone size is shown for a subset of rows, as once, few, many or a class of expanded clone.

>TRBV28|few|TRBJ2-1|13|-
TGTGCCAGCAGTTTAACAGGTTTGGGTGAGCAGTTCTTC
CASSLTGLGEQFF
>TRBV5-1|few|TRBJ2-5|13|-
TGCGCCAGCAGCCAGACGGTGGGAGAGACCCAGTACTTC
CASSQTVGETQYF
>TRBV7-2|few|TRBJ2-7|14|TRBD2
TGTGCCAGCAGCTTAGGCGGGGGAAATTACGAGCAGTACTTC
CASSLGGGNYEQYF
>TRBV5-1|few|TRBJ2-1|13|-
TGCGCCAGCAGCTTGGATCAGTACAATGAGCAGTTCTTC
CASSLDQYNEQFF
>TRBV5-1|few|TRBJ2-1|15|TRBD2
TGCGCCAGCAGCTTGGTGACTAGCGGGGGGGGCGAGCAGTTCTTC
CASSLVTSGGGEQFF
>TRBV12-3/TRBV12-4|few|TRBJ1-1|16|-
TGTGCCAGCAGTGTTCGGAGAAATCAGATGAACACTGAAGCTTTCTTT
CASSVRRNQMNTEAFF
>TRBV5-1|-|TRBJ2-1|15|TRBD2
TGCGCCAGCAGCTTGGCCTTGCGGGGGGGCGATGAGCAGTTCTTC
CASSLALRGGDEQFF
>TRBV11-2|few|TRBJ2-5|19|-
TGTGCCAGCAGCTTATTTTATCGGGTGTCTGGGAGAAAACTAGAGACCCAGTACTTC
CASSLFYRVSGRKLETQYF
>TRBV12-3/TRBV12-4|-|TRBJ2-1|12|-
TGTGCCAGCAGTTCTTGGACGAGTGAGCAGTTCTTC
CASSSWTSEQFF
>TRBV12-5|-|TRBJ1-2|15|TRBD1
TGTGCTAGTGGTTTGGTAAACAGGGGGGACTATGGCTACACCTTC
CASGLVNRGDYGYTF
>TRBV4-1|-|TRBJ2-6|17|-
TGCGCCAGCAGCCGGGACGACTGGGCTCCTGGGGCCAACGTCCTGACTTTC
CASSRDDWAPGANVLTF
>TRBV5-1|few|TRBJ2-7|14|TRBD1
TGCGCCAGCAGCTCAACAGGGGGAATCCACGAGCAGTACTTC
CASSSTGGIHEQYF
>TRBV2|-|TRBJ2-7|14|TRBD2
TGTGCCAGCGGTGGGACTAGCGGGATCTACGAGCAGTACTTC
CASGGTSGIYEQYF
>TRBV24-1|-|TRBJ2-3|14|-
TGTGCCACCCGGATGGACGGACGCACAGATACGCAGTATTTT
CATRMDGRTDTQYF
>TRBV7-3|-|TRBJ2-2|16|TRBD2
TGTGCCAGCAGTCAATTGCGGGGGGGCCTTCCCGGGGAGCTGTTTTTT
CASSQLRGGLPGELFF
>TRBV6-5|-|TRBJ1-4|12|-
TGTGCCAGCGGAACAGGGATTAAGAAACTGTTTTTT
CASGTGIKKLFF
>TRBV15|-|TRBJ2-1|14|TRBD1
TGTGCCACGCGTCGGGACAGCTCCTACAATGAGCAGTTCTTC
CATRRDSSYNEQFF
>TRBV7-3|once|TRBJ2-1|14|-
TGTGCCAGCAGCCCGTCTGGACAGTACAATGAGCAGTTCTTC
CASSPSGQYNEQFF
>TRBV14|-|TRBJ1-6|15|-
TGTGCCAGCAGCCGCGGGACCTCCTATAATTCACCCCTCCACTTT
CASSRGTSYNSPLHF
>TRBV20-1|-|TRBJ2-5|12|-
TGCAGTGCTAGGAACAGGGACGAGACCCAGTACTTC
CSARNRDETQYF
>TRBV7-8|few|TRBJ1-2|13|TRBD1
TGTGCCAGCAGCCCAGGGGGGCCAGGCGGCTACACCTTC
CASSPGGPGGYTF
>TRBV2|-|TRBJ2-1|14|TRBD1
TGTGCCAGCAGTGTAGGGGGACAGATCAATGAGCAGTTCTTC
CASSVGGQINEQFF
>TRBV11-2|-|TRBJ2-7|15|-
TGTGCCAGCAGCCCCCCCGGGGGTGAGGCTGACGAGCAGTACTTC
CASSPPGGEADEQYF
>TRBV28|-|TRBJ2-6|15|-
TGTGCCAGCAGGCCTTCACGGGCTGGGGCCAACGTCCTGACTTTC
CASRPSRAGANVLTF
>TRBV12-3/TRBV12-4|-|TRBJ2-1|15|-
TGTGCCAGCAGTTTGGAGGCGGCTCGGGGGCAGGGGCAGTTCTTC
CASSLEAARGQGQFF
>TRBV5-1|-|TRBJ1-1|14|-
TGCGCCAGCAGCTTGCACGGTTTGAACACTGAAGCTTTCTTT
CASSLHGLNTEAFF
>TRBV18|-|TRBJ1-3|16|-
TGTGCCAGCTCACCACCTGGGACACCCTCTGGAAACACCATATATTTT
CASSPPGTPSGNTIYF
>TRBV3-1|few|TRBJ1-1|11|-
TGTGCCGGCGAGGAGAACACTGAAGCTTTCTTT
CAGEENTEAFF
>TRBV20-1|-|TRBJ1-4|13|-
TGCAGTGCTAGATCGGGGGGCGATGAAAAACTGTTTTTT
CSARSGGDEKLFF
>TRBV9|few|TRBJ2-1|18|-
TGTGCCAGCAGCCCCCCGACTTGGCTAAGAGGGAGAAGGGATGAGCAGTTCTTC
CASSPPTWLRGRRDEQFF
>TRBV5-1|few|TRBJ2-5|19|TRBD1
TGCGCCAGCAGCTTAGGTTTGAAGTTTACGGCAGGGGGAGAAGAGGCCCAGTACTTC
CASSLGLKFTAGGEEAQYF
>TRBV20-1|few|TRBJ2-1|17|-
TGCAGTGCTAGCTCCGAGGCAGTTCCTTCTTCCTACAATGAGCAGTTCTTC
CSASSEAVPSSYNEQFF
>TRBV7-2|-|TRBJ2-2|16|TRBD1
TGTGCCAGCAGCTTAGTCGGGACAGGCGCCACCGGGGAGCTGTTTTTT
CASSLVGTGATGELFF
>TRBV12-3/TRBV12-4|few|TRBJ2-7|12|-
TGTGCCAGCAGCCGGAGTTCGTACATCCAGTACTTC
CASSRSSYIQYF
>TRBV25-1|few|TRBJ2-7|13|-
TGTGCCAGCCGCAGGTCCCCCTCCTACGAGCAGTACTTC
CASRRSPSYEQYF
>TRBV2|-|TRBJ2-7|15|-
TGTGCCAGCAGTGAAGGGCAGCTCTCAGTGGACGAGCAGTACTTC
CASSEGQLSVDEQYF
>TRBV5-1|few|TRBJ2-5|16|-
TGCGCCAGCAGCTTGTTGGAGTTACCCCTTAGGGAGACCCAGTACTTC
CASSLLELPLRETQYF
>TRBV7-9|few|TRBJ2-5|13|TRBD2
TGTGCCAGCAGCCCTCCGGGACTAGCGGGGGAGTTCTTC
CASSPPGLAGEFF
>TRBV28|few|TRBJ1-4|15|TRBD1
TGTGCCAGCAGCCCCCCCTCCGGGACAGATGAAAAACTGTTTTTT
CASSPPSGTDEKLFF
>TRBV29-1|many|TRBJ2-4|15|TRBD2
TGCAGCGTTCACCTCCGGGAGGAAGCCAAAAACATTCAGTACTTC
CSVHLREEAKNIQYF
>TRBV6-1|-|TRBJ1-5|15|-
TGTGCCAGCAGTGAATGGTTGCCGGGGAATCAGCCCCAGCATTTT
CASSEWLPGNQPQHF
>TRBV14|few|TRBJ1-2|15|-
TGTGCCAGCAGCCAAGACCGGTCACACTTAGGTGGCTACACCTTC
CASSQDRSHLGGYTF
>TRBV29-1|few|TRBJ2-3|15|TRBD2
TGCAGCGTTGGGATTAGCGGGACATTCGCAGATACGCAGTATTTT
CSVGISGTFADTQYF
>TRBV11-2|once|TRBJ2-3|13|-
TGTGCCAGCAGCCACAACGGCGCAGATACGCAGTATTTT
CASSHNGADTQYF
>TRBV12-3/TRBV12-4|-|TRBJ2-7|17|-
TGTGCCAGCAGTTTCCTTCAACTAGGACTGTTTCCGTACGAGCAGTACTTC
CASSFLQLGLFPYEQYF
>TRBV6-5|-|TRBJ1-1|16|-
TGTGCCAGCAGTTACCCCAATCGGTGGGGGAACACTGAAGCTTTCTTT
CASSYPNRWGNTEAFF
>TRBV12-3/TRBV12-4|-|TRBJ2-7|15|TRBD2
TGTGCCAGCAGTTTAAGGACGGGGGGGGTTAAAGAGCAGTACTTC
CASSLRTGGVKEQYF
>TRBV7-9|few|TRBJ2-2|16|TRBD2
TGTGCCAGCAGCGATCTAGCGGGGGGGCCCACCGGGGAGCTGTTTTTT
CASSDLAGGPTGELFF
>TRBV29-1|-|TRBJ2-3|12|-
TGCAGCGTTGAATGGGGGGCAGATACGCAGTATTTT
CSVEWGADTQYF
>TRBV5-1|many|TRBJ1-4|14|-
TGCGCCAGCAGCTTGTCTGGAACTAATGAAAAACTGTTTTTT
CASSLSGTNEKLFF